What follows are 20 T cell receptor beta chains derived from one specimen sequenced in a study of neurological immune-mediated disorders. TCRdb reprocessed the 5' RACE reads via MiXCR and lists one record per CDR3 protein. The profile shows under 70,000 distinct CDR3 sequences, 3.2% of them singletons. Source material: PBMCs. The receptors originated from a woman aged 45-65 years with multiple sclerosis.

This clonotype was picked up many times. For the CDR3, the DNA is TGCAGTGCTGGGGGACTCGCGAACTACGAGCAGTACTTC. It codes for CSAGGLANYEQYF. This chain connects TRBV20-1 to TRBJ2-7, with a possible D match to TRBD2 (6 bases). Germline CDR1 DFQATT, CDR2 SNEGSKA (reference sequence). The CDR3 totals 13 residues. Trimming stripped 5 bases from V and 3 bases from J, with 14 bases between.

This clonotype appeared many times. V gene TRBV5-1 combines with J gene TRBJ1-6, with D perhaps TRBD1 (6 bases). CDR3 length: 16 amino acids. Trimming left V 1 base short and J 6 bases short, with 14 bases between. Germline CDR1 is SGHRS and CDR2 is YFSETQ. CDR3 DNA sequence: TGCGCCAGCAGCTTGAGTGAGACAGGATCTAATTCACCCCTCCACTTT. This encodes CASSLSETGSNSPLHF.

The table lists this clonotype with many counts. V and J are TRBV6-2 or TRBV6-3 and TRBJ2-7; 12 positions agree with TRBD2. The V and J ends lost 6 bases and 0 bases, in that order; junction bases with no gene match: 9. Germline values: CDR1 MNHEY, CDR2 SVGEGT. The length of the CDR3 is 17 residues. The CDR3 nucleotides read TGTGCCAGCAGCCGAGGGACTAGCGGGCGCTTCTCCTACGAGCAGTACGTC. The encoded protein is CASSRGTSGRFSYEQYV.

Many counts were recorded for this clonotype. This chain links TRBV24-1 with TRBJ2-1, with D perhaps given as TRBD1 or TRBD2 (6 bases each). The CDR3 loop spans 16 amino acids. The V end lost 4 bases, the J end lost 7 bases, and 19 bases lay between the germline ends. CDR1 is KGHDR and CDR2 is SFDVKD in the germline V gene. The CDR3 coding sequence is TGTGCCACCAGTGAATCGGGAAGGGGGGCCCATAATGAGCAGTTCTTC. It is translated as CATSESGRGAHNEQFF.

This clonotype was counted many times. The chain couples TRBV6-1 to TRBJ2-7; no clear D. With 7 bases removed from V and 0 bases from J, the gap between germline ends came to 13 bases. CDR3 length: 14 residues. Germline values: CDR1 MNHNS, CDR2 SASEGT. In nucleotides, the CDR3 is TGTGCCAGCACAAGCCCCGAGAGCTCCTACGAGCAGTACTTC. This gives the protein CASTSPESSYEQYF.

This clonotype was observed many times. The chain employs TRBV5-1 and TRBJ1-5, with 7 bases that match TRBD1. After removal of 0 bases from V and 6 bases from J, the junction contained 6 bases not matched to a gene. This CDR3 comprises 15 residues. Per the germline V gene, CDR1 is SGHRS and CDR2 is YFSETQ. The CDR3 bases are TGCGCCAGCAGCTTGGCGACAGGGATAGGTCAGCCCCAGCATTTT. Translation gives CASSLATGIGQPQHF. Combining the CDR3 with reference TRBV5-1 and TRBJ1-5 gives the whole variable domain KAGVTQTPRYLIKTRGQQVTLSCSPISGHRSVSWYQQTPGQGLQFLFEYFSETQRNKGNFPGRFSGRQFSNSRSEMNVSTLELGDSALYLCASSLATGIGQPQHFGDGTRLSIL.

There are many counts of this clonotype. CDR3 nucleotides: TGTGCCAGCAGTTACTCGAAATGGGGGCCCGGACAGGGATGGAACTATGGCTACACCTTC. This gives the protein CASSYSKWGPGQGWNYGYTF. This rearrangement joins TRBV6-5 to TRBJ1-2; TRBD1 matches 8 bases. Trimming removed 0 bases from V and 2 bases from J; junction bases left unmatched: 17. CDR3 size: 20 residues. From germline, CDR1 is MNHEY and CDR2 SVGAGI.

This clonotype was observed many times. The CDR3 sequence: CASSHQVPRVVETQYF. CDR3 sequence (DNA): TGTGCCAGCAGCCACCAGGTCCCGAGGGTGGTCGAGACCCAGTACTTC. This chain connects TRBV21-1 to TRBJ2-5; the table names TRBD1, a call not compared with the DNA. TRBV21-1 is recorded as a pseudogene. The CDR3 runs 16 residues.

This clonotype was recorded at least ten times. The rearrangement links TRBV3-1 to TRBJ2-1; 7 positions agree with TRBD1. After removal of 3 bases from V and 6 bases from J, the junction contained 2 bases not matched to a gene. This CDR3 comprises 13 residues. The germline V gene encodes CDR1 LGHDT and CDR2 YNNKEL (reference sequence). CDR3 coding DNA: TGTGCCAGCAGCCAGACAGGGACCAATGAGCAGTTCTTC. Translation: CASSQTGTNEQFF.

This clonotype was seen a handful of times. A much larger clone sits a single nucleotide away, making a read error possible. This sequence joins TRBV4-3 and TRBJ1-5, with D hard to call. The CDR3 extends over 17 amino acids. CDR1 is LGHNA, CDR2 YSLEER, per germline. The CDR3: CASSQDSSVGNNQPQNF. The CDR3 DNA reads as TGCGCCAGCAGCCAAGATTCTTCAGTTGGGAACAATCAGCCCCAGAATTTT.

This clonotype was counted ten times or more. The chain recombines TRBV12-3 or TRBV12-4 with TRBJ2-7; the D gene could be TRBD1 or TRBD2 (5 bases each). V was cut by 6 bases and J by 5 bases, with 20 bases left in between. The CDR3 consists of 15 residues. This CDR3 is CASSSDRDGPHEQYF. The CDR3 DNA reads as TGTGCCAGCAGCTCCGACCGGGACGGGCCGCACGAGCAGTACTTC.

At least ten counts were recorded for this clonotype. J is TRBJ2-3 and V is TRBV4-2, with D tentatively TRBD1 or TRBD2 (5 bases each). This CDR3 has 18 amino acids. The V gene's germline CDR1 is LGHNA and CDR2 YNFKEQ. With 0 bases removed from V and 2 bases from J, the gap between germline ends came to 18 bases. CDR3 bases: TGTGCCAGCAGCCAAGATGGGACCCGACTAACCCACACAGATACGCAGTATTTT. Its translation: CASSQDGTRLTHTDTQYF.

This clonotype was counted at least ten times. The V gene is TRBV20-1, the J gene TRBJ2-1, with TRBD2 matching 7 bases. The length of the CDR3 is 14 residues. V shed 5 bases, J shed 8 bases, and the junction held 12 bases outside the gene matches. The germline gives CDR1 DFQATT, CDR2 SNEGSKA (reference sequence). The CDR3 DNA follows: TGCAGTGCTTGGCGGGAGATTCCTATATATGAGCAGTTCTTC. Its protein is CSAWREIPIYEQFF.

This clonotype was seen ten or more times. The genes are TRBV5-1 and TRBJ2-1; maybe TRBD1 (6 bases). The CDR3 is 15 amino acids. Germline lookup yields CDR1 SGHRS and CDR2 YFSETQ. Trimming took 4 bases from V and 3 from J, leaving 14 bases between them. CDR3 in DNA: TGCGCCAGCAGCACAACGGACAGTAACTACAATGAGCAGTTCTTC. Its translation: CASSTTDSNYNEQFF.

The J gene is TRBJ2-7, the V gene TRBV7-2, with 11 bases lining up with TRBD2. The germline CDR1 and CDR2 sequences are SGHTA and FQGNSA. V shed 5 bases, J shed 0 bases, and the junction held 3 bases outside the gene matches. The CDR3 sequence is 15 residues long. The CDR3 DNA sequence: TGTGCCAGCAGCCAAACTAGCGGGAGCTCCTACGAGCAGTACTTC. Its translation is CASSQTSGSSYEQYF.

The genes are TRBV29-1 and TRBJ1-3, with a possible D match to TRBD1 (5 bases). Trimming removed 7 bases from V and 0 bases from J, with 16 bases in between. The germline CDR1 and CDR2 sequences are SQVTM and ANQGSEA. This CDR3 is built from 15 residues. CDR3 in amino acids: CSGWGDGPSGNTIYF. CDR3 sequence (DNA): TGCAGCGGTTGGGGGGACGGTCCCTCTGGAAACACCATATATTTT. Variable domain in full (rest from reference TRBV29-1 and TRBJ1-3): SAVISQKPSRDICQRGTSLTIQCQVDSQVTMMFWYRQQPGQSLTLIATANQGSEATYESGFVIDKFPISRPNLTFSTLTVSNMSPEDSSIYLCSGWGDGPSGNTIYFGEGSWLTVV.

This clonotype showed up many times. In DNA form, the CDR3 reads TGTGCCAGCAGCCAAAGACCTGGGGTTAATGAGCAGTTCTTC. Its protein is CASSQRPGVNEQFF. The chain uses TRBV3-1 and TRBJ2-1; no clear D. This CDR3 spans 14 amino acids. Trimming left V 2 bases short and J 7 bases short, with 12 bases between. The germline gives CDR1 LGHDT, CDR2 YNNKEL (reference sequence).

The gene calls are TRBV20-1 and TRBJ2-1, with D maybe TRBD2 (6 bases). CDR1 DFQATT and CDR2 SNEGSKA come from the germline V gene (reference sequence). V gave up 0 bases and J gave up 3 bases, with 21 bases separating them. The CDR3 length is 18 residues. The CDR3 sequence: CSARDGLLAISFYNEQFF. As DNA, the CDR3 is TGCAGTGCTAGAGATGGGCTCCTAGCGATAAGCTTCTACAATGAGCAGTTCTTC.

This clonotype was counted at least ten times. The V call is TRBV7-2, the J call TRBJ2-5, with TRBD2 identical over 7 bases. CDR1 SGHTA and CDR2 FQGNSA come from the germline V gene. V lost 4 bases and J lost 2; bases outside the gene matches: 10. The CDR3 has 16 residues. In nucleotides, the CDR3 is TGTGCCAGCAGCTCTGTCCCGGGGAGGGGACAAGAGACCCAGTACTTC. Translated: CASSSVPGRGQETQYF.

This clonotype has ten or more counts. The CDR3 here is CSAAGTGGLFQPQHF. The CDR3 region has the DNA TGCAGTGCCGCCGGGACAGGGGGCTTGTTTCAGCCCCAGCATTTT. The V and J genes are TRBV20-1 and TRBJ1-5, with 12 bases identical to TRBD1. V was clipped by 6 bases and J by 6 bases; unmatched bases: 9. Germline V gives CDR1 DFQATT, CDR2 SNEGSKA (reference sequence). This CDR3 comprises 15 residues.